Given below is one T cell receptor (beta chain) in context. Original methodology: Researchers report that nucleated cell counts were estimated from reference gene primer amplification. Here immunoSEQ multiplex PCR was the method, and the copy in TCRdb shows in-frame clones only, minus some. V, J and clone size are taken as reported in that table, and D and trimming were inferred from the DNA itself. The table shows under 400,000 clones, with approximately 87% occurring only once. Germline CDR1 is SQVTM and CDR2 is ANQGSEA. This CDR3 is 13 amino acids long. The V end was cut by 0 bases, the J end by 0 bases, with 3 bases between. The entry originates in a study of blood T cell repertoires in COVID-19. Across the whole study: Donors in the United States, Italy and Spain gave samples during acute or convalescent COVID-19. PBMCs, B-cell-depleted T cells, or T cells provided the cDNA or gDNA that made up the material.

Sequences were obtained from peripheral blood. The V gene is TRBV29-1, the J gene TRBJ2-4, with unresolved D. This clonotype originated in a woman aged 25 to 45 with COVID-19, enrolled during active disease. The CDR3 nucleotides are TGCAGCGTTGAAGATCAAGCCAAAAACATTCAGTACTTC. Translated: CSVEDQAKNIQYF.